Listed below are T cell receptor beta chains from one sample, sequenced in a study of CD8 T cells in ankylosing spondylitis. TCRdb redid the calling of the 5' RACE reads with MiXCR, one entry per CDR3 protein. The data contain just over 350,000 distinct CDR3 sequences, 20% to 25% of them singletons. The sample consisted of blood, either unsorted or a sorted T cell fraction (not recorded which). Receptors originate from a male donor with ankylosing spondylitis or in good health (not recorded which). CDR3s include the opening cysteine and the closing phenylalanine or tryptophan. A D gene is named only where the DNA matches it firmly. Size is omitted from some rows. Given values are once, few, many or a class for expanded clones.

j_gene | d_gene | abundance | v_gene | CDR3nt | CDR3aa
TRBJ1-5 | - | - | TRBV12-3/TRBV12-4 | TGTGCCAGCAGTTTGGGAGTGACAGGCACTCAGCCCCAGCATTTT | CASSLGVTGTQPQHF
TRBJ2-7 | - | - | TRBV28 | TGTGCCAGCACCCTCCCGGGGAACTCCTACGAGCAGTACTTC | CASTLPGNSYEQYF
TRBJ1-1 | - | - | TRBV7-9 | TGTGCCAGCAGCGACGCCTCGGTGAACACTGAAGCTTTCTTT | CASSDASVNTEAFF
TRBJ2-1 | - | - | TRBV5-5 | TGTGCCAGCAGCCCGGGGGTCCGTGAGCAGTTCTTC | CASSPGVREQFF
TRBJ1-1 | - | few | TRBV27 | TGTGCCAGCAGTTTATACGCAGGGCTGAACACTGAAGCTTTCTTT | CASSLYAGLNTEAFF
TRBJ2-5 | - | - | TRBV2 | TGTGCCAGCAGTGAAGTTGCTACTATCCAAGAGACCCAGTACTTC | CASSEVATIQETQYF
TRBJ2-1 | - | few | TRBV11-2 | TGTGCCAGCAGCTTAGGTCGGGTACTAGCACCTTCCTACAATGAGCAGTTCTTC | CASSLGRVLAPSYNEQFF
TRBJ2-3 | - | - | TRBV6-1 | TGTGCCAGCAGTCCGTCGCTTAGCGAGAATTTCCCAGATACGCAGTATTTT | CASSPSLSENFPDTQYF
TRBJ2-7 | TRBD1 | few | TRBV27 | TGTGCCAGCAAGGACAGGGGATCCTACGAGCAGTACTTC | CASKDRGSYEQYF
TRBJ2-7 | - | - | TRBV5-1 | TGCGCCAGCAGCGCCCCGGGTCCCCGAAGTCCCGAGCAGTACTTC | CASSAPGPRSPEQYF
TRBJ2-7 | - | - | TRBV20-1 | TGCAGTGCTAGCCACAGGGGGGGGGCCTACGAGCAGTACTTC | CSASHRGGAYEQYF
TRBJ2-7 | - | few | TRBV6-1 | TGTGCCAGCAGGGACACGGGACGGTCCTACGAGCAGTACTTC | CASRDTGRSYEQYF
TRBJ2-1 | - | - | TRBV12-3/TRBV12-4 | TGTGCCAGCAGTTTATGGGGATCCGATGAGCAGTTCTTC | CASSLWGSDEQFF
TRBJ2-5 | - | few | TRBV6-5 | TGTGCCAGCAGTTACTCGATCGGACCGGCAGAGACCCAGTACTTC | CASSYSIGPAETQYF
TRBJ2-7 | - | - | TRBV11-2 | TGTGCCAGCAGCTTACGACAGGTCGCTCAGTACTTC | CASSLRQVAQYF
TRBJ2-3 | - | few | TRBV18 | TGTGCCAGCTCACCACAAAATCTAGATACGCAGTATTTT | CASSPQNLDTQYF
TRBJ1-1 | - | - | TRBV25-1 | TGTGCCAGCCAGGGCCCTGAAGCTTTCTTT | CASQGPEAFF
TRBJ2-7 | TRBD1 | - | TRBV5-1 | TGCGCCAGCAGCTTGGCCTTGGGACAGGGGGCCGACTACGAGCAGTACTTC | CASSLALGQGADYEQYF
TRBJ2-1 | TRBD1 | few | TRBV28 | TGTGCCAGCAGAACCTCCGGGACAGGATACAATGAGCAGTTCTTC | CASRTSGTGYNEQFF
TRBJ2-1 | TRBD2 | - | TRBV9 | TGTGCCAGCAGCGTAGACGGGGGGGCAGCCTACAATGAGCAGTTCTTC | CASSVDGGAAYNEQFF
TRBJ2-5 | - | few | TRBV20-1 | TGCAGTGCTAGAGATCAGGGAGCGGTTGGAGAGACCCAGTACTTC | CSARDQGAVGETQYF
TRBJ2-1 | TRBD2 | - | TRBV4-1 | TGCGCCAGCAGCCAAGCCGCCACTAGCGGGGGGGAAGGGGAGCAGTTCTTC | CASSQAATSGGEGEQFF
TRBJ1-2 | TRBD1 | few | TRBV10-3 | TGTGCCATCAGTGAGGGGACAGGGGCAGATTACTACACCTTC | CAISEGTGADYYTF
TRBJ2-7 | - | - | TRBV20-1 | TGCAGTGCTAGAGATTCGGTGGAGGGGGTCCCCCACGAGCAGTACTTC | CSARDSVEGVPHEQYF
TRBJ2-1 | TRBD1 | few | TRBV10-3 | TGTGCCATCAGTGGGGACAGAAGCTCCTACAATGAGCAGTTCTTC | CAISGDRSSYNEQFF
TRBJ2-7 | TRBD1 | - | TRBV2 | TGTGCCAACTCGGACAGGGCTCCCTACGAGCAGTACTTC | CANSDRAPYEQYF
TRBJ2-5 | - | few | TRBV7-8 | TGTGCCAGCAGCTTAGGGGGGGCGCGGGAGACCCAGTACTTC | CASSLGGARETQYF
TRBJ2-3 | - | few | TRBV12-3/TRBV12-4 | TGTGCCAGCTCCATCACCGGGGGGCCTTCAGATACGCAGTATTTT | CASSITGGPSDTQYF
TRBJ2-3 | - | - | TRBV6-1 | TGTGCCAGCTCGGGGGTTCCCCCAGATACGCAGTATTTT | CASSGVPPDTQYF
TRBJ2-1 | TRBD1 | few | TRBV30 | TGTGCCTGGAGTCAGGGGGTCGGCTCCTACAATGAGCAGTTCTTC | CAWSQGVGSYNEQFF
TRBJ2-7 | TRBD2 | - | TRBV7-9 | TGTGCCAGCAGCCCACTAGCGGTCGAGCAGTACTTC | CASSPLAVEQYF
TRBJ2-5 | - | many | TRBV12-3/TRBV12-4 | TGTGCCAGCAGCCTCAATTGGGAGACCCAGTACTTC | CASSLNWETQYF
TRBJ1-1 | - | - | TRBV7-8 | TGTGCCAGCAGCTTAAACCCGGACGGCGGCACTGAAGCTTTCTTT | CASSLNPDGGTEAFF
TRBJ1-3 | - | many | TRBV20-1 | TGCAGTGCTAGAGGGCTCGCCGGTAACACCATATATTTT | CSARGLAGNTIYF
TRBJ2-2 | - | - | TRBV10-1 | TGCGCCAGCAGTGAGTCGGCCCCAACGACCGGGGAGCTGTTTTTT | CASSESAPTTGELFF
TRBJ2-5 | TRBD1 | - | TRBV12-3/TRBV12-4 | TGTGCCAGCAGTGCCCAGGGACAGGGGAAAGAGACCCAGTACTTC | CASSAQGQGKETQYF
TRBJ2-7 | TRBD1 | - | TRBV6-5 | TGTGCCAGCAGTTACTTACAGGGGGCATCCTACGAGCAGTACTTC | CASSYLQGASYEQYF
TRBJ2-3 | TRBD1 | - | TRBV20-1 | TGCAGTGCATCACCGGGACAGGGGGTTCCAGCGGGGCCGCAGGATACGCAGTATTTT | CSASPGQGVPAGPQDTQYF
TRBJ2-2 | TRBD1 | many | TRBV20-1 | TGCAGTGCTAGAGATAAGGCAGGGGGCCGGGAGCTGTTTTTT | CSARDKAGGRELFF
TRBJ2-7 | TRBD2 | - | TRBV20-1 | TGCAGTGCTAGAGCCGGGACTAGCCTCACCTACGAGCAGTACTTC | CSARAGTSLTYEQYF
TRBJ2-6 | - | many | TRBV27 | TGTGCCAGCAGCCTACAGGACTCTGGGGCCAACGTCCTGACTTTC | CASSLQDSGANVLTF
TRBJ2-2 | - | few | TRBV7-9 | TGTGCCCTAACAGGGCCCGGGCAGAACACCGGGGAGCTGTTTTTT | CALTGPGQNTGELFF
TRBJ2-5 | TRBD1 | few | TRBV12-3/TRBV12-4 | TGTGCCAGCAGTCAGACAGGGAGTTTAGAGACCCAGTACTTC | CASSQTGSLETQYF
TRBJ2-7 | - | - | TRBV4-1 | TGCGCCAGCAGCCAATTGGGGGCCACCCCCTACGAGCAGTACTTC | CASSQLGATPYEQYF
TRBJ2-1 | TRBD1 | - | TRBV11-1 | TGTGCCAGCAGCACCGGACAGGGGGATGAGCAGTTCTTC | CASSTGQGDEQFF
TRBJ2-7 | - | - | TRBV7-3 | TGTGCCAGCAGCTCCCACTGGGGGCTATTCTACGAGCAGTACTTC | CASSSHWGLFYEQYF
TRBJ2-1 | TRBD2 | - | TRBV27 | TGTGCCAGCAGTTCCCGGACTAGCGGGGAGAACTACAATGAGCAGTTCTTC | CASSSRTSGENYNEQFF
TRBJ2-6 | TRBD1 | many | TRBV12-3/TRBV12-4 | TGTGCCAGCAGAGGGGGCGCTAAGTCTGGGGCCAACGTCCTGACTTTC | CASRGGAKSGANVLTF
TRBJ2-7 | - | - | TRBV4-1 | TGCGCCAGCAGCCACGAGGGGGGCCCCTACGAGCAGTACTTC | CASSHEGGPYEQYF